A single sample gave rise to the 21 T cell receptor beta chains below, sequenced in a study of regulatory T cells in long-lasting Graves disease. Stated time point: newly diagnosed GD, antithyroid drugs for less than 3 months. Following extraction of RNA from PBMCs, that RNA was used to make the TCR library. CDR3 regions were amplified by Arm-PCR using iRepertoire HTBI primers to build TCR beta libraries. TCRdb fed the multiplex PCR reads into MiXCR, producing one record per CDR3 protein. This sample carries 550,000 to 700,000 distinct CDR3 sequences, roughly a sixth of them seen once, and the ten largest clones take 9.5% to 15%. This sample was also put to use in a study of T cells in Graves' hyperthyroidism and ophthalmopathy.

The sequences come from peripheral blood mononuclear cells (PBMCs), collected at new diagnosis, from a patient treated with antithyroid drugs. The source of these receptors is a man between 18 and 35 years old with Graves disease.

As regards this clonotype: Possible read error: a much larger clone is one base away. The chain recombines TRBV30 with TRBJ1-1, with D perhaps matching TRBD1 (6 bases). The V gene's germline CDR1 is GTSNPN and CDR2 SVGIG (reference sequence). Trimming took off 8 bases at V and 1 base at J, with 11 bases between the two ends. The CDR3 extends over 12 amino acids. CDR3 sequence: CAAGQTNTEAFF. Written as DNA, the CDR3 is TGTGCCGCGGGACAAACGAACACTGAAGCTTTCTTT.

This clonotype was detected ten times or more. The chain combines TRBV20-1 with TRBJ2-7; 11 bases align to TRBD2. The trim removed 2 bases at V and 0 bases at J, leaving 12 bases unmatched. Germline V lookup: CDR1 DFQATT, CDR2 SNEGSKA (reference sequence). This CDR3 comprises 18 residues. The CDR3 DNA reads TGCAGTGCTAGAACACCTCCCGGACTAGCGGGCGACTCCTACGAGCAGTACTTC. This codes for CSARTPPGLAGDSYEQYF.

A few counts support this clonotype. The chain is built from TRBV4-2 and TRBJ2-7; TRBD2 aligns across 8 bases. Trimming at V came to 0 bases and at J to 6 bases, leaving 7 bases not matched to a gene. Germline values: CDR1 LGHNA, CDR2 YNFKEQ. The CDR3 is 15 residues long. The CDR3 is CASSQDRGLVAEQYF. CDR3 DNA sequence: TGTGCCAGCAGCCAAGACAGGGGACTAGTAGCCGAGCAGTACTTC.

Turning to this clonotype: A much bigger clone sits one base away, suggesting this may be a read error. The chain recombines TRBV11-2 with TRBJ2-2; a possible D gene is TRBD2 (5 bases). The V end lost 3 bases, the J end lost 6 bases, and 11 bases lay between the germline ends. Germline loops: CDR1 SGHAT, CDR2 FQNNGV. The CDR3 consists of 14 residues. The CDR3 bases are TGTGCCAGCAGCTTGGACCCGAGGGCCGGGGAGCTGTTTTTT. The encoded protein is CASSLDPRAGELFF. Using reference TRBV11-2 and TRBJ2-2 for the parts outside the CDR3, the full variable domain is EAGVAQSPRYKIIEKRQSVAFWCNPISGHATLYWYQQILGQGPKLLIQFQNNGVVDDSQLPKDRFSAERLKGVDSTLKIQPAKLEDSAVYLCASSLDPRAGELFFGEGSRLTVL.

V is TRBV9 and J is TRBJ1-4; TRBD1 aligns across 7 bases. The CDR3 spans 16 residues. V trimming: 3 bases; J trimming: 3 bases; junction bases outside the gene matches: 8. Germline V gives CDR1 SGDLS, CDR2 YYNGEE. For the CDR3, the DNA is TGTGCCAGCAGCGGCAAAGGGGGCACGGCTAATGAAAAACTGTTTTTT. The encoded protein is CASSGKGGTANEKLFF. Drawing the rest from reference TRBV9 and TRBJ1-4, the complete variable domain is DSGVTQTPKHLITATGQRVTLRCSPRSGDLSVYWYQQSLDQGLQFLIQYYNGEERAKGNILERFSAQQFPDLHSELNLSSLELGDSALYFCASSGKGGTANEKLFFGSGTQLSVL.

This clonotype was observed a single time. The chain has TRBV15 and TRBJ2-7; TRBD2 matches 13 bases. The CDR3 consists of 16 residues. Germline-derived CDR1 and CDR2 are LNHNV and YYDKDF (reference sequence). The V segment lost 5 bases and the J segment 3 bases; nucleotides outside the gene matches: 7. DNA of the CDR3: TGTGCCACCAGCGAGGGAAGACTAGCGGGAGGCTACGAGCAGTACTTC. Translated: CATSEGRLAGGYEQYF.

The sample holds many counts of this clonotype. The chain links TRBV27 to TRBJ2-7; D not certain. From germline, CDR1 is MNHEY and CDR2 SMNVEV (reference sequence). V was shortened by 6 bases and J by 6 bases, with 12 bases between the two germline ends. The CDR3 consists of 12 residues. This CDR3 reads CASRELPCEQYF. CDR3 nucleotides: TGTGCCAGCAGGGAACTCCCGTGCGAGCAGTACTTC.

This chain links TRBV5-4 with TRBJ2-7; 11 nucleotides line up with TRBD2. CDR1 and CDR2 (germline): SGHNT, YYREEE (reference sequence). This CDR3 spans 16 amino acids. The trim removed 5 bases at V and 3 bases at J, leaving 10 bases unmatched. The CDR3 DNA reads TGTGCCAGCAGTGACCTCCTAGCGGGAGGCCGCTACGAGCAGTACTTC. Translated, it gives CASSDLLAGGRYEQYF.

The chain has TRBV10-1 and TRBJ2-1; D is unclear. CDR1 and CDR2 (germline): WNHNN, SYGVQD (reference sequence). This CDR3 spans 13 amino acids. V gave up 4 bases and J gave up 8 bases, with 12 bases separating them. CDR3 in DNA: TGCGCCAGCAGTGGGGGTGGAAACGATGAGCAGTTCTTC. It yields the protein CASSGGGNDEQFF.

This clonotype turned up a few times. The J gene is TRBJ2-4, the V gene TRBV28, with TRBD2 matching 8 bases. Germline assignment: CDR1 MDHEN and CDR2 SYDVKM. The CDR3 spans 15 residues. V was pared by 4 bases and J by 1 base, with 3 bases of the junction left unmatched. Here the CDR3 DNA reads TGTGCCAGCAGTTCCCCGGGAGGGGCCAAAAACATTCAGTACTTC. Encoded protein: CASSSPGGAKNIQYF.

This clonotype was counted at least ten times. This chain joins TRBV28 and TRBJ2-5; tentative D call: TRBD1 (6 bases). The CDR3 loop spans 14 amino acids. Germline loops: CDR1 MDHEN, CDR2 SYDVKM. Trimming stripped 6 bases from V and 2 bases from J, with 13 bases between. CDR3 DNA sequence: TGTGCCAGCAGCACCGTTAGGGGGCAAGAGACCCAGTACTTC. It translates to CASSTVRGQETQYF. Combining the CDR3 with reference TRBV28 and TRBJ2-5 gives the whole variable domain DVKVTQSSRYLVKRTGEKVFLECVQDMDHENMFWYRQDPGLGLRLIYFSYDVKMKEKGDIPEGYSVSREKKERFSLILESASTNQTSMYLCASSTVRGQETQYFGPGTRLLVL.

This chain connects TRBV6-2 or TRBV6-3 to TRBJ2-1, with 12 bases that match TRBD2. Germline loops: CDR1 MNHEY, CDR2 SVGEGT. This CDR3 region has 17 residues. J was trimmed by 10 bases and V by 5 bases; bases with no gene match: 15. The CDR3: CASSPTTSGSPGGEQFF. The CDR3 DNA follows: TGTGCCAGCAGTCCGACGACTAGCGGGAGCCCGGGGGGGGAGCAGTTCTTC.

This clonotype was seen ten or more times. The rearrangement links TRBV12-3 or TRBV12-4 to TRBJ2-6, with D uncertain. V shed 2 bases and J shed 0 bases, with 5 bases lying between them. This CDR3 spans 15 amino acids. The CDR3 coding sequence is TGTGCCAGCAGTTTATCAAACTCTGGGGCCAACGTCCTGACTTTC. Translating gives CASSLSNSGANVLTF.

This clonotype was observed a few times. The rearrangement joins TRBV3-1 to TRBJ1-2; TRBD1 is a possible D gene (6 bases). Germline V gene data show CDR1 as LGHDT and CDR2 as YNNKEL (reference sequence). V dropped 3 bases and J dropped 0 bases, with 14 bases sitting between them. This CDR3 is 16 amino acids long. The CDR3 DNA is TGTGCCAGCAGCCAGGGGACACCGAGCTCTAACTATGGCTACACCTTC. Translating gives CASSQGTPSSNYGYTF. The full variable domain, completed using reference TRBV3-1 and TRBJ1-2, is DTAVSQTPKYLVTQMGNDKSIKCEQNLGHDTMYWYKQDSKKFLKIMFSYNNKELIINETVPNRFSPKSPDKAHLNLHINSLELGDSAVYFCASSQGTPSSNYGYTFGSGTRLTVV.

Many counts were recorded for this clonotype. The chain joins TRBV3-1 to TRBJ1-2, with D uncertain. The CDR3 loop spans 13 amino acids. Germline V gene sequence: CDR1 LGHDT, CDR2 YNNKEL (reference sequence). Deletions cut 3 bases from V and 4 bases from J, with 9 bases between. The CDR3 here is CASSQGSVYGYTF. CDR3 sequence (DNA): TGTGCCAGCAGCCAGGGTTCCGTCTATGGCTACACCTTC. Using reference TRBV3-1 and TRBJ1-2 for the parts outside the CDR3, the full variable domain is DTAVSQTPKYLVTQMGNDKSIKCEQNLGHDTMYWYKQDSKKFLKIMFSYNNKELIINETVPNRFSPKSPDKAHLNLHINSLELGDSAVYFCASSQGSVYGYTFGSGTRLTVV.

This clonotype has ten or more counts. The rearrangement uses TRBV6-6 and TRBJ2-1; the D is unclear. Germline CDR1 and CDR2: MNHNY and SVGAGI (reference sequence). V shed 0 bases and J shed 0 bases, with 6 bases lying between them. This CDR3 comprises 15 residues. CDR3 amino acids: CASSYSASSYNEQFF. The DNA for the CDR3 is TGTGCCAGCAGTTACTCGGCGAGCTCCTACAATGAGCAGTTCTTC.

In its sample, this clonotype was seen many times. V and J are TRBV12-3 or TRBV12-4 and TRBJ1-1; weak D call: TRBD1 (6 bases). This CDR3 has 14 residues. V was shortened by 7 bases and J by 3 bases, with 15 bases between the two germline ends. CDR3 nucleotide sequence: TGTGCCAGCATCCATTCGACAGGAGACACTGAAGCTTTCTTT. It translates to CASIHSTGDTEAFF.

This sequence joins TRBV27 and TRBJ1-5; no definite D call. The germline V and J ends were trimmed by 4 bases and 8 bases, with 15 bases remaining between them. This CDR3 comprises 14 residues. Germline loops: CDR1 MNHEY, CDR2 SMNVEV (reference sequence). CDR3 in amino acids: CASSSSSGREPQHF. DNA of the CDR3: TGTGCCAGCAGTTCCTCCTCGGGGAGGGAGCCCCAGCATTTT.

At least ten counts were recorded for this clonotype. The chain carries TRBV29-1 and TRBJ1-5, with a possible D match to TRBD1 (6 bases). CDR1 is SQVTM, CDR2 ANQGSEA, per germline. The CDR3 spans 17 residues. The V end was cut by 3 bases, the J end by 7 bases, with 25 bases between. This CDR3 is CSVEDEGTYPSIQPQHF. DNA of the CDR3: TGCAGCGTTGAGGACGAGGGGACATATCCTTCGATACAGCCCCAGCATTTT.

Of note for this clonotype: A read error may explain this, as a much larger clone is one base away. V and J are TRBV12-3 or TRBV12-4 and TRBJ1-5; the match to TRBD1 covers 9 bases. Unmatched junction bases numbered 4, after V lost 5 bases and J lost 5 bases. CDR3 length: 14 residues. This CDR3 reads CASSPGTGYQPQHF. The CDR3 bases are TGTGCCAGCAGTCCCGGGACAGGGTATCAGCCCCAGCATTTT.

With respect to this clonotype: No conserved phenylalanine or tryptophan is present at the end of the CDR3, so a read error is the likely explanation. This rearrangement joins TRBV10-1 to TRBJ1-1, with D perhaps TRBD1 (5 bases). This CDR3 is built from 15 residues. Germline V gives CDR1 WNHNN, CDR2 SYGVQD (reference sequence). The DNA of the CDR3 is TGCGCCAGCAGTGACCAGGGACGGGAGAACACTGGAGCTTTCTCT. Protein product: CASSDQGRENTGAFS.